This record covers a single TCR beta chain. Its antigen is not known. This may stem from a read error, because a much larger clone lies one nucleotide away. TCR alpha and beta CDR3 regions were amplified from RNA using iRepertoire nested multiplex PCR. From the multiplex PCR reads, TCRdb called clonotypes with MiXCR, one entry per CDR3 protein. The sample carries 95,000 to 150,000 distinct CDR3 sequences, 20% to 25% recorded once. The data stem from a study of glioma-infiltrating T cells. The V gene's germline CDR1 is DFQATT and CDR2 SNEGSKA (reference sequence). This CDR3 has 14 amino acids. V dropped 7 bases and J dropped 6; count of bases not matched to a gene: 14. Overall study findings and caveats: CDR3 overlap between tissue and blood was very small.

The chain has TRBV20-1 and TRBJ2-7; 8 bases map to TRBD2. The sequenced sample was glioma tissue, nonneoplastic brain tissue, or PBMCs (not recorded which). This receptor was obtained from a human donor with low-grade glioma or glioblastoma, undergoing nonglioma brain surgery, or in good health (not recorded which). CDR3 region: CSVPGLEGESEQYF. As DNA, the CDR3 is TGCAGTGTTCCGGGACTAGAGGGAGAGAGCGAGCAGTACTTC.